Presented here are 25 T cell receptor beta chains from one specimen sequenced in a study of molecular identifiers for immune sequencing clone quantification. MiXCR, applied by TCRdb to the PCR reads, yields one record per CDR3 protein. The sample lists some 580,000 distinct CDR3 sequences, roughly 25% occurring once. Sequencing used naive CD8+ T cells from blood, with Jurkat cell RNA spiked in. Subset defined: FACS-sorted CD8+CD4-CCR7+CD45RA+ naive T cells. The receptors stem from a human donor in good health. Some libraries in this study had Jurkat cell RNA spiked in.

The chain links TRBV12-3 or TRBV12-4 to TRBJ2-2; 7 nucleotides align to TRBD1. The CDR3 consists of 16 residues. J lost 0 bases, V lost 4 bases, and 5 bases had no gene match. The CDR3 loop is CASSWARGPNTGELFF. CDR3 DNA: TGTGCCAGCAGTTGGGCTAGGGGGCCGAACACCGGGGAGCTGTTTTTT.

The gene calls are TRBV10-3 and TRBJ1-1; TRBD1 aligns across 8 bases. V shed 4 bases and J 5 bases; nucleotides not matched to a gene: 6. Germline assignment: CDR1 ENHRY and CDR2 SYGVKD. This CDR3 contains 14 residues. DNA for the CDR3: TGTGCCATCAGTGGGGAAACAGGGGGGACTGAAGCTTTCTTT. Its translation is CAISGETGGTEAFF.

The chain couples TRBV30 to TRBJ2-7; tentative D call: TRBD2 (6 bases). The germline CDR1 and CDR2 sequences are GTSNPN and SVGIG (reference sequence). The CDR3 loop spans 17 amino acids. V was cut by 2 bases and J by 2 bases, with 22 bases left in between. The CDR3 DNA reads as TGTGCCTGGAGTACAACAACCCACGGGGGACGCCCCTACGAGCAGTACTTC. Protein: CAWSTTTHGGRPYEQYF.

This clonotype has more than one count but fewer than ten. This chain connects TRBV2 to TRBJ2-7; D uncertain. CDR3 size: 14 residues. Trimming left V 4 bases short and J 1 base short, with 11 bases between. Germline lookup yields CDR1 SNHLY and CDR2 FYNNEI. Here the CDR3 reads CASSVLAESYEQYF. The DNA for the CDR3 is TGTGCCAGCAGTGTTTTGGCAGAATCCTACGAGCAGTACTTC.

This clonotype showed up many times. In DNA form, the CDR3 reads TGTGCCAGCATAACAGGGATGAACACCGGGGAGCTGTTTTTT. It codes for CASITGMNTGELFF. V and J are TRBV28 and TRBJ2-2; D may be TRBD1 (6 bases). CDR3 size: 14 residues. Between the trimmed V and J ends, which lost 7 bases and 1 base, there was a span of 10 bases. Germline values: CDR1 MDHEN, CDR2 SYDVKM.

CDR3 DNA: TGCGCCAGCAGCCAAGACCTTCTCTTAGGGGACACCGGGGAGCTGTTTTTT. It encodes CASSQDLLLGDTGELFF. V usage is TRBV4-3 and J usage is TRBJ2-2; D is possibly TRBD1 (5 bases). V was clipped by 0 bases and J by 3 bases, with 14 bases between them. The CDR3 totals 17 residues. Germline lookup yields CDR1 LGHNA and CDR2 YSLEER.

This chain joins TRBV7-9 and TRBJ2-2, with D perhaps TRBD1 or TRBD2 (5 bases each). Germline-derived CDR1 and CDR2 are SEHNR and FQNEAQ (reference sequence). This CDR3 has 14 residues. Trimming took off 5 bases at V and 13 bases at J, with 20 bases between the two ends. The CDR3 bases are TGTGCCAGCAGCCCGCCAAGGGGCTCCCGGGGGCTGTTTTTT. Translation gives CASSPPRGSRGLFF.

There are a few counts of this clonotype. This sequence joins TRBV4-2 and TRBJ2-3; no clear D. V dropped 0 bases and J dropped 5 bases, with 21 bases sitting between them. The CDR3 totals 18 residues. The V gene's germline CDR1 is LGHNA and CDR2 YNFKEQ. CDR3 region: CASSQDSSGPGWGDTQYF. Written as DNA, the CDR3 is TGTGCCAGCAGCCAAGACTCGTCGGGCCCCGGGTGGGGAGATACGCAGTATTTT.

Comments on this clonotype: One junction end does not reproduce the germline sequence, and a read error may be involved. V usage is TRBV5-3 and J usage is TRBJ1-1; 7 bases are shared with TRBD1. TRBV5-3 is assigned to the ORF class and has an uncertain function. The length of the CDR3 is 18 residues. The CDR3 region is CASSLASLQGGPNTEAFF. The CDR3 nucleotides are TGTGCCAGCAGCTTGGCTTCCCTCCAGGGGGGACCGAACACTGAAGCTTTCTTT.

This clonotype has just one count. This may stem from a read error, because a much larger clone lies one nucleotide away. The chain employs TRBV2 and TRBJ1-5, with a tentative D call TRBD1 (5 bases). The V and J ends lost 8 bases and 0 bases respectively, with 11 bases between them. Germline V CDR1 and CDR2: SNHLY, FYNNEI. CDR3 length equals 14 residues. For the CDR3, the DNA is TGTGCCAGCGGGGACGGATATAGCAATCAGCCCCAGCATTTT. Encoded protein: CASGDGYSNQPQHF.

V is TRBV4-1 and J is TRBJ1-2, with a possible D match to TRBD1 (5 bases). The V gene's germline CDR1 is MGHRA and CDR2 YSYEKL. The CDR3 spans 18 residues. The germline V and J ends were trimmed by 0 bases and 4 bases, with 21 bases remaining between them. In nucleotides, the CDR3 is TGCGCCAGCAGCCAAGAACGAAGAATGGACATAACTAGCTATGGCTACACCTTC. Translated, it gives CASSQERRMDITSYGYTF.

The chain couples TRBV15 to TRBJ2-1, with D perhaps TRBD2 (6 bases). The CDR3 consists of 13 residues. The V gene lost 5 bases and the J gene lost 15 bases, with 20 bases spanning the gap. Germline-derived CDR1 and CDR2 are LNHNV and YYDKDF (reference sequence). CDR3 DNA: TGTGCCACCAGCGCCGGAGGAGGGCGGACCTGGTTCTTC. It yields the protein CATSAGGGRTWFF. Full variable domain (remainder filled in from reference TRBV15 and TRBJ2-1): DAMVIQNPRYQVTQFGKPVTLSCSQTLNHNVMYWYQQKSSQAPKLLFHYYDKDFNNEADTPDNFQSRRPNTSFCFLDIRSPGLGDTAMYLCATSAGGGRTWFFGPGTRLTVL.

In its sample, this clonotype was seen many times. The chain employs TRBV5-1 and TRBJ1-1, with D possibly matching TRBD1 (5 bases). The CDR3 sequence is 14 residues long. The V and J ends lost 4 bases and 3 bases respectively, with 13 bases between them. Per germline, CDR1 SGHRS and CDR2 YFSETQ. Here the CDR3 reads CASSPRQGDTEAFF. CDR3 bases: TGCGCCAGCAGCCCCCGGCAGGGCGACACTGAAGCTTTCTTT.

The genes are TRBV30 and TRBJ2-7; 8 bases match TRBD1. V lost 7 bases to trimming and J lost 4 bases; unmatched junction nucleotides: 6. The CDR3 runs to 12 residues. CDR1 GTSNPN and CDR2 SVGIG come from the germline V gene (reference sequence). The chain's CDR3 is CALTGELYEQYF. CDR3 bases: TGTGCCTTGACAGGGGAATTATACGAGCAGTACTTC.

Only a few counts were recorded for this clonotype. The chain combines TRBV4-1 with TRBJ1-2, with 9 bases aligning to TRBD1. This CDR3 contains 17 residues. Trimming removed 0 bases from V and 4 bases from J; junction bases left unmatched: 9. Germline values: CDR1 MGHRA, CDR2 YSYEKL. The CDR3 nucleotides are TGCGCCAGCAGCCAAGATGGTGGGGGACAGGGCGGCTATGGCTACACCTTC. This encodes CASSQDGGGQGGYGYTF.

The rearrangement links TRBV14 to TRBJ2-7, with 7 bases identical to TRBD2. This CDR3 has 15 residues. CDR1 and CDR2 from the germline V gene are SGHDN and FVKESK. With 4 bases clipped from V and 3 bases from J, the junction kept 9 bases outside the gene matches. The CDR3 spells CASSPSAGDYYEQYF. The CDR3 DNA sequence: TGTGCCAGCAGCCCCTCGGCGGGGGACTACTACGAGCAGTACTTC.

This clonotype was picked up a small number of times. The chain combines TRBV19 with TRBJ1-5; D call uncertain. V lost 3 bases and J lost 6, with 12 bases in between. The germline V gene has CDR1 LNHDA and CDR2 SQIVND (reference sequence). CDR3 length: 14 residues. CDR3 coding DNA: TGTGCCAGTAGTATGACGACCTGGGGTCAGCCCCAGCATTTT. Translation: CASSMTTWGQPQHF.

The chain has TRBV6-1 and TRBJ2-3; D is possibly TRBD1 (6 bases). Germline CDR1 is MNHNS and CDR2 is SASEGT. The V and J ends lost 1 base and 2 bases respectively, with 13 bases between them. The CDR3 is made up of 16 amino acids. The CDR3 DNA is TGTGCCAGCAGTGAAGATGTGGCAGGGGTCACAGATACGCAGTATTTT. This codes for CASSEDVAGVTDTQYF.

This clonotype was seen many times. V gene TRBV7-9 combines with J gene TRBJ2-4; 7 nucleotides agree with TRBD1. Germline V gene sequence: CDR1 SEHNR, CDR2 FQNEAQ (reference sequence). V shed 6 bases, J shed 5 bases, and the junction held 7 bases outside the gene matches. The CDR3 contains 14 residues. The CDR3 protein is CASSSLTGQNIQYF. The CDR3 DNA follows: TGTGCCAGCAGTTCGTTGACAGGGCAAAACATTCAGTACTTC.

This clonotype showed up many times. The chain links TRBV7-6 to TRBJ2-2; TRBD1 might be the D (6 bases). Trimming pared 5 bases from V and 5 bases from J, leaving 15 bases between. CDR1 SGHVS and CDR2 FNYEAQ come from the germline V gene. The CDR3 runs 15 residues. CDR3 nucleotides: TGTGCCAGCAGCCCTACCGGGACACCTACCGGGGAGCTGTTTTTT. As protein: CASSPTGTPTGELFF.

The rearrangement links TRBV7-2 to TRBJ2-3; 10 bases are a match to TRBD1. The CDR3 sequence is 17 residues long. J gave up 7 bases and V 2 bases, and 12 bases lay outside the gene matches. Germline CDR1 is SGHTA and CDR2 is FQGNSA. CDR3 DNA: TGTGCCAGCAGCTTACCCAGGTTTGGACAGGGGGGACATACGCAGTATTTT. It specifies CASSLPRFGQGGHTQYF.

This clonotype was picked up a small number of times. At one boundary the junction diverges from the germline segment, which might be a read error. The chain uses TRBV4-3 and TRBJ1-2, with 7 bases fitting TRBD1. Germline lookup yields CDR1 LGHNA and CDR2 YSLEER. There are 15 residues in the CDR3. CDR3 loop: CAGSQDRATNYGYTF. As DNA, the CDR3 is TGCGCCGGCAGCCAAGACAGGGCCACTAACTATGGCTACACCTTC.

Concerning this clonotype itself: Compared with germline, one end of the junction differs, possibly owing to a read error. The chain is built from TRBV6-2 or TRBV6-3 and TRBJ2-7, with D uncertain. This CDR3 has 15 amino acids. Germline assignment: CDR1 MNHEY and CDR2 SVGEGT. CDR3 nucleotide sequence: TGTGCCAGCAGGGGCACGGGCACCCTCTCCTACGGGCAGTACTTC. This encodes CASRGTGTLSYGQYF.

Only a few counts were recorded for this clonotype. CDR3 amino acids: CASESQGSYEQYF. The CDR3 DNA follows: TGTGCCAGCGAGAGCCAGGGGTCCTACGAGCAGTACTTC. The V and J genes are TRBV5-5 and TRBJ2-7, with a weak D call TRBD1 (6 bases). V was clipped by 7 bases and J by 1 base, with 12 bases between them. The CDR3 length is 13 residues. Per the germline V gene, CDR1 is SGHKS and CDR2 is YYEKEE (reference sequence).

The chain carries TRBV11-2 and TRBJ2-2; D may be TRBD1 (6 bases). Trimming cost V 5 bases and J 0 bases, with 16 bases left between them. The CDR3 has 17 residues. Germline-derived CDR1 and CDR2 are SGHAT and FQNNGV. The CDR3 loop is CASSGIKGDANTGELFF. In nucleotides, the CDR3 is TGTGCCAGCAGCGGAATAAAGGGGGACGCGAACACCGGGGAGCTGTTTTTT.